This TCR beta chain was captured by sequencing in a study of T cell responses to AZD1222 COVID-19 vaccine. Notes on the study in general: Dominant CD4 TCR responses targeted spike regions 160-218 and 743-854. A rise in Spike-specific TCR breadth and depth followed two AZD1222 doses. Mostly white British, mostly female donors; authors suggested clonal diversity may be underestimated.

The sample holds one count of this clone. Its target is unknown. The CDR3 loop spans 14 amino acids. Germline V gene data show CDR1 as MNHEY and CDR2 as SVGAGI. V dropped 0 bases and J dropped 3 bases, with 6 bases sitting between them. Repertoires were generated with immunoSEQ multiplex PCR, while TCRdb's copy carries only in-frame clones and drops some. The table has roughly 170,000 clones, around 94% seen once; the top ten hold roughly 1.5%. V gene TRBV6-5 combines with J gene TRBJ1-5, with D hard to call. Sequences were derived from peripheral blood, sampled 28 days after the second AZD1222 dose. This clonotype originated in an adult who received the AZD1222 COVID-19 vaccine. The CDR3 sequence is CASSYSGSNQPQHF. The CDR3 nucleotides read TGTGCCAGCAGTTACTCAGGGTCCAATCAGCCCCAGCATTTT.